This T cell receptor (beta chain) came from a study of human T cells and chemical hapten exposure. On the study more broadly: Epicutaneous patch tests delivered 0.01% DPC to the upper back, with evaluation at 6 days.

Regarding time point: pre-sensitization, week 0. Treatment: therapeutic diphenylcyclopropenone sensitization with weekly scalp DPC. Within the library, unique molecular identifiers were attached to each individual cDNA molecule. In TCRdb, the RACE reads were re-called with MiXCR into one record per CDR3 protein. This table holds 270,000 or so distinct CDR3 sequences, approximately 8% found once. This CDR3 is 15 amino acids long. Germline CDR1 reads LGHNA; CDR2 reads YSLEER. The ends lost 4 bases at V and 0 bases at J; junction bases unmatched: 4. The chain combines TRBV4-3 with TRBJ2-3, with 7 bases identical to TRBD1. The origin of this receptor is a man aged 18 to 30 with alopecia areata. Some clones in this sample may be carry-over from other donors' samples. The source was whole blood, collected in connection with sensitization to the hapten diphenylcyclopropenone (DPC). The CDR3 here is CASSRDRTSTDTQYF. The CDR3 bases are TGCGCCAGCAGCCGGGACAGAACTAGCACAGATACGCAGTATTTT.